A single T cell receptor (beta chain) is shown here with its context. Antigen unknown. This sample is part of a study of OX40 agonist ivuxolimab in advanced cancers. Turning to the study itself: Patients treated during dose escalation were battling hepatocellular carcinoma, melanoma, renal cell or head and neck cancer. Study findings and constraints: Researchers report that CD8+ T cells had, on average, more expanded clones than CD4+. Not determined was the antigen specificity of the expanded peripheral T cells. Compared with others, partial responders at 0.1-3.0 mg/kg displayed clonal expansion among the lowest.

Libraries were prepared by immunoSEQ multiplex PCR; TCRdb keeps only in-frame clonotypes and omits some of them. The repertoire holds 90,000 to 100,000 clones, about nine tenths seen once, with around 0.8% in the top ten. The germline V and J ends were trimmed by 4 bases and 0 bases, with 14 bases remaining between them. CDR3 length equals 16 residues. Germline lookup yields CDR1 SGHDT and CDR2 YYEEEE. The sequence came from an adult with an advanced solid tumor such as melanoma, head and neck, liver or kidney cancer. V gene TRBV5-6 combines with J gene TRBJ1-5, with D possibly matching TRBD1 (5 bases). The sequenced sample was CD4+ or CD8+ T cells sorted from blood, obtained in a trial of the OX40 agonist ivuxolimab. CDR3 sequence reads: CASSRTGLPSNQPQHF. In DNA, the CDR3 is TGTGCCAGCAGCAGAACAGGATTACCTAGCAATCAGCCCCAGCATTTT.